A selection of T cell receptor beta chains follows, all from one sample in a study of OX40 agonist ivuxolimab in advanced cancers. Repertoires were generated with immunoSEQ multiplex PCR, while TCRdb's copy carries only in-frame clones and drops some. This sample has about 48,000 clones, with more than 75% found just once. The sample here was CD4+ or CD8+ T cells sorted from blood, taken in a trial of the OX40 agonist ivuxolimab. These receptors were obtained from an adult with an advanced solid tumor such as melanoma, head and neck, liver or kidney cancer. The CDR3 runs from the conserved cysteine through the conserved F or W. Fields, in order: V gene, D gene, J gene, clone size, CDR3 DNA, CDR3 protein. D genes are given only for firm matches. Not every row has a clone size; where given, it reads once, few, many or a size class.

v_gene: TRBV4-1
d_gene: TRBD2
j_gene: TRBJ2-3
abundance: few
CDR3nt: TGCGCCAGCACCCCTCGCGGGTCGCTAGCGGGGGGGCGGGGCACAGATACGCAGTATTTT
CDR3aa: CASTPRGSLAGGRGTDTQYF

v_gene: TRBV18
d_gene: TRBD1
j_gene: TRBJ2-2
abundance: .
CDR3nt: TGTGCCAGCCTCGGGACAGGGAACGCCGGGGAGCTGTTTTTT
CDR3aa: CASLGTGNAGELFF

v_gene: TRBV9
d_gene: TRBD1
j_gene: TRBJ2-7
abundance: .
CDR3nt: TGTGCCAGCAGCGTAGGGACAGGGGGCCCCTACGAGCAGTACTTC
CDR3aa: CASSVGTGGPYEQYF

v_gene: TRBV5-6
d_gene: TRBD1
j_gene: TRBJ1-2
abundance: .
CDR3nt: TGTGCCAGCAGCTTGGCTGGGACAGGGGGCTTGGGCTACACCTTC
CDR3aa: CASSLAGTGGLGYTF

v_gene: TRBV11-2
d_gene: .
j_gene: TRBJ2-7
abundance: .
CDR3nt: TGTGCCAGCAGCTTATCCGGGGGCGTCTACGAGCAGTACTTC
CDR3aa: CASSLSGGVYEQYF

v_gene: TRBV18
d_gene: .
j_gene: TRBJ2-3
abundance: .
CDR3nt: TGTGCCAGCTCACCAGGGAGCAGCACAGATACGCAGTATTTT
CDR3aa: CASSPGSSTDTQYF

v_gene: TRBV6-5
d_gene: TRBD1
j_gene: TRBJ1-1
abundance: .
CDR3nt: TGTGCCAGCAGCTCGCCCCGACAGGGGACCACTGAAGCTTTCTTT
CDR3aa: CASSSPRQGTTEAFF

v_gene: TRBV9
d_gene: .
j_gene: TRBJ2-3
abundance: .
CDR3nt: TGTGCCAGCAGCCCCGCGGGGGCGTCATTTAATACGCAGTATTTT
CDR3aa: CASSPAGASFNTQYF

v_gene: TRBV18
d_gene: .
j_gene: TRBJ1-5
abundance: once
CDR3nt: TGTGCCAGCTCACCACCGGGGGGCAATCAGCCCCAGCATTTT
CDR3aa: CASSPPGGNQPQHF

v_gene: TRBV28
d_gene: .
j_gene: TRBJ2-5
abundance: .
CDR3nt: TGTGCCAGCAGCGTGCAGCAAGAGACCCAGTACTTC
CDR3aa: CASSVQQETQYF

v_gene: TRBV9
d_gene: TRBD2
j_gene: TRBJ2-5
abundance: .
CDR3nt: TGTGCCAGCAGCGTAGGCCTACTAGCGGGAGGAGGGGACGAGACCCAGTACTTC
CDR3aa: CASSVGLLAGGGDETQYF

v_gene: TRBV6-6
d_gene: .
j_gene: TRBJ1-5
abundance: .
CDR3nt: TGTGCCAGCAGTCGGGACATCTTCAGCAATCAGCCTCAGCATTTT
CDR3aa: CASSRDIFSNQPQHF

v_gene: TRBV11-2
d_gene: .
j_gene: TRBJ1-3
abundance: .
CDR3nt: TGTGCCAGCAGCTTAACGGGAGTAGGGGCTGGAAACACCATATATTTT
CDR3aa: CASSLTGVGAGNTIYF

v_gene: TRBV5-1
d_gene: TRBD2
j_gene: TRBJ2-1
abundance: .
CDR3nt: TGCGCCAGCAGCTTGGGGGTTAGCGGGGGCTACAATGAGCAGTTCTTC
CDR3aa: CASSLGVSGGYNEQFF

v_gene: TRBV6-1
d_gene: .
j_gene: TRBJ1-4
abundance: .
CDR3nt: TGTGCCAGCAGTGAAGTAGGAGGGAATGAAAAACTGTTTTTT
CDR3aa: CASSEVGGNEKLFF

v_gene: TRBV2
d_gene: .
j_gene: TRBJ1-5
abundance: .
CDR3nt: TGTGCCAGCGCCCGTGATCAGCCCCAGCATTTT
CDR3aa: CASARDQPQHF

v_gene: TRBV5-6
d_gene: .
j_gene: TRBJ1-6
abundance: .
CDR3nt: TGTGCCAGCAGCCAGCGACAGATCAATTCACCCCTCCACTTT
CDR3aa: CASSQRQINSPLHF

v_gene: TRBV14
d_gene: TRBD1
j_gene: TRBJ1-2
abundance: .
CDR3nt: TGTGCCAGCAGCCAAGCGGGGGCTACAGGGGGTGACTATGGCTACACCTTC
CDR3aa: CASSQAGATGGDYGYTF

v_gene: TRBV10-3
d_gene: TRBD1
j_gene: TRBJ1-1
abundance: .
CDR3nt: TGTGCCATCAGTGAGTCGGGCAGGGGGAAGGACACTGAAGCTTTCTTT
CDR3aa: CAISESGRGKDTEAFF

v_gene: TRBV2
d_gene: .
j_gene: TRBJ1-3
abundance: .
CDR3nt: TGTGCCAGCAGTCCTGCGGGGGCGGGGGCTGGAAACACCATATATTTT
CDR3aa: CASSPAGAGAGNTIYF

v_gene: TRBV18
d_gene: .
j_gene: TRBJ1-2
abundance: .
CDR3nt: TGTGCCAGCTCACGTGACCCGCACCGACTCTATGGCTACACCTTC
CDR3aa: CASSRDPHRLYGYTF

v_gene: TRBV19
d_gene: .
j_gene: TRBJ2-2
abundance: .
CDR3nt: TGTGCCAGTAGTATTAGAGTTGGTTCGGGGTTCATCGGGGAGCTGTTTTTT
CDR3aa: CASSIRVGSGFIGELFF

v_gene: TRBV10-2
d_gene: .
j_gene: TRBJ1-1
abundance: .
CDR3nt: TGCGCCAGCAATAAAGGTTCCCGTTCGAACACTGAAGCTTTCTTT
CDR3aa: CASNKGSRSNTEAFF

v_gene: TRBV5-4
d_gene: TRBD1
j_gene: TRBJ1-2
abundance: .
CDR3nt: TGTGCCAGCAGCTTGGTACAGGGGGCCCCCAACTATGGCTACACCTTC
CDR3aa: CASSLVQGAPNYGYTF

v_gene: TRBV11-3
d_gene: .
j_gene: TRBJ2-5
abundance: .
CDR3nt: TGTGCCAGCAGCCGGGATTCAGGGATAGAGGAGACCCAGTACTTC
CDR3aa: CASSRDSGIEETQYF